A selection of T cell receptor beta chains follows, all from one sample in a study of somatic mutations in cytotoxic T cells in rheumatoid arthritis. Some clones are missing from TCRdb's copy, which holds only in-frame ones; the method was immunoSEQ multiplex PCR. The sample lists nearly 4,500 clones, around 80% seen once, with 30% in the top ten. Source material: CD8+ T cells sorted from blood. These receptors all stem from a woman aged 55-70 years with rheumatoid arthritis. Each CDR3 is given with its conserved first and last residue. D genes are given only for firm matches. The size entry is marked missing in some rows and otherwise reads once, few, many or a size class.

V gene: TRBV5-1
D gene: .
clone size: .
J gene: TRBJ2-2
CDR3 protein: CASSLMNTGELFF
CDR3 DNA: TGCGCCAGCAGCCTAATGAACACCGGGGAGCTGTTTTTT

V gene: TRBV7-6
D gene: .
clone size: .
J gene: TRBJ1-1
CDR3 protein: CASSAQGSNTEAFF
CDR3 DNA: TGTGCCAGCAGCGCCCAGGGGTCGAACACTGAAGCTTTCTTT

V gene: TRBV7-9
D gene: .
clone size: few
J gene: TRBJ1-1
CDR3 protein: CASSKAPWETEAFF
CDR3 DNA: TGTGCCAGCAGCAAGGCCCCCTGGGAGACTGAAGCTTTCTTT

V gene: TRBV15
D gene: .
clone size: .
J gene: TRBJ2-3
CDR3 protein: CATSRGSPVTDTQYF
CDR3 DNA: TGTGCCACCAGCAGAGGGAGCCCGGTAACAGATACGCAGTATTTT

V gene: TRBV14
D gene: .
clone size: once
J gene: TRBJ1-3
CDR3 protein: CASSQRGGGNTIYF
CDR3 DNA: TGTGCCAGCAGCCAAAGGGGGGGCGGAAACACCATATATTTT

V gene: TRBV14
D gene: .
clone size: .
J gene: TRBJ2-1
CDR3 protein: CASSQGEEINNEQFF
CDR3 DNA: TGTGCCAGCAGCCAAGGGGAGGAGATTAACAATGAGCAGTTCTTC

V gene: TRBV11-2
D gene: TRBD1
clone size: .
J gene: TRBJ2-3
CDR3 protein: CASSLNDRGTISSTDTQYF
CDR3 DNA: TGTGCCAGCAGCTTAAATGACAGGGGGACCATTTCTAGCACAGATACGCAGTATTTT

V gene: TRBV4-1
D gene: .
clone size: .
J gene: TRBJ1-1
CDR3 protein: CASSQSELGGTEAFF
CDR3 DNA: TGCGCCAGCAGCCAGTCTGAATTGGGGGGCACTGAAGCTTTCTTT

V gene: TRBV11-2
D gene: TRBD2
clone size: few
J gene: TRBJ2-4
CDR3 protein: CASSTGGGKNIQYF
CDR3 DNA: TGTGCCAGCAGTACCGGGGGGGGGAAAAACATTCAGTACTTC

V gene: TRBV28
D gene: TRBD2
clone size: once
J gene: TRBJ2-1
CDR3 protein: CASSLPSGGAINNEQFF
CDR3 DNA: TGTGCCAGCAGTTTGCCTAGCGGGGGGGCTATTAACAATGAGCAGTTCTTC

V gene: TRBV27
D gene: .
clone size: .
J gene: TRBJ2-1
CDR3 protein: CASSTRQRSYNEQFF
CDR3 DNA: TGTGCCAGCAGTACCCGACAGCGCTCCTACAATGAGCAGTTCTTC

V gene: TRBV6-5
D gene: .
clone size: .
J gene: TRBJ2-5
CDR3 protein: CASHTFSETQYF
CDR3 DNA: TGTGCCAGCCACACCTTTTCAGAGACCCAGTACTTC

V gene: TRBV11-2
D gene: .
clone size: once
J gene: TRBJ2-1
CDR3 protein: CASSYHRANEQFF
CDR3 DNA: TGTGCCAGCAGCTACCACAGGGCCAATGAGCAGTTCTTC

V gene: TRBV6-1
D gene: TRBD1
clone size: .
J gene: TRBJ2-2
CDR3 protein: CASGPRTGDTGELFF
CDR3 DNA: TGTGCCAGCGGCCCCCGGACAGGGGACACCGGGGAGCTGTTTTTT

V gene: TRBV6-5
D gene: TRBD2
clone size: .
J gene: TRBJ2-1
CDR3 protein: CASRPGLANEQFF
CDR3 DNA: TGTGCCAGCAGGCCAGGACTAGCCAATGAGCAGTTCTTC

V gene: TRBV6-6
D gene: TRBD1
clone size: .
J gene: TRBJ1-4
CDR3 protein: CASSFSSGGSEKLFF
CDR3 DNA: TGTGCCAGCAGTTTCTCCTCAGGGGGGAGTGAAAAACTGTTTTTT

V gene: TRBV10-3
D gene: TRBD1
clone size: .
J gene: TRBJ1-1
CDR3 protein: CAIEDRDSSPLHPIPSPMNTEAFF
CDR3 DNA: TGTGCCATCGAGGACCGGGACAGCTCACCCCTCCACCCCATACCGAGCCCCATGAACACTGAAGCTTTCTTT

V gene: TRBV11-3
D gene: .
clone size: .
J gene: TRBJ2-1
CDR3 protein: CASSPLLGLASYNEQFF
CDR3 DNA: TGTGCCAGCAGCCCCCTCCTGGGGCTAGCGTCTTACAATGAGCAGTTCTTC

V gene: TRBV5-4
D gene: TRBD1
clone size: .
J gene: TRBJ2-7
CDR3 protein: CASSMGQGAYEQYF
CDR3 DNA: TGTGCCAGCAGCATGGGACAGGGGGCTTACGAGCAGTACTTC

V gene: TRBV10-3
D gene: .
clone size: once
J gene: TRBJ2-7
CDR3 protein: CAISESGPSGSYEQYF
CDR3 DNA: TGTGCCATCAGTGAGTCGGGCCCGTCGGGGTCCTACGAGCAGTACTTC

V gene: TRBV7-9
D gene: TRBD1
clone size: few
J gene: TRBJ2-5
CDR3 protein: CASSLGQGQGETQYF
CDR3 DNA: TGTGCCAGCAGCCTCGGACAGGGCCAGGGAGAGACCCAGTACTTC

V gene: TRBV6-5
D gene: TRBD1
clone size: once
J gene: TRBJ1-1
CDR3 protein: CASSYSGQGAGVAFF
CDR3 DNA: TGTGCCAGCAGTTACTCGGGACAGGGGGCGGGGGTGGCTTTCTTT

V gene: TRBV14
D gene: TRBD1
clone size: large
J gene: TRBJ2-1
CDR3 protein: CASSQVPGQGDNEQFF
CDR3 DNA: TGTGCCAGCAGCCAAGTCCCGGGACAGGGGGACAATGAGCAGTTCTTC

V gene: TRBV19
D gene: .
clone size: .
J gene: TRBJ1-1
CDR3 protein: CASRDRVQGTEAFF
CDR3 DNA: TGTGCCAGTAGAGACCGGGTCCAAGGTACTGAAGCTTTCTTT

V gene: TRBV6-4
D gene: .
clone size: few
J gene: TRBJ1-1
CDR3 protein: CASSLRGGEDTEAFF
CDR3 DNA: TGTGCCAGCAGTTTACGGGGGGGCGAGGACACTGAAGCTTTCTTT

V gene: TRBV16
D gene: .
clone size: .
J gene: TRBJ2-7
CDR3 protein: CASSSPTGPYEQYF
CDR3 DNA: TGTGCCAGCAGCTCGCCTACAGGACCTTACGAGCAGTACTTC

V gene: TRBV28
D gene: .
clone size: few
J gene: TRBJ2-3
CDR3 protein: CASSRGFTDTQYF
CDR3 DNA: TGTGCCAGCAGTCGGGGTTTCACAGATACGCAGTATTTT

V gene: TRBV19
D gene: TRBD2
clone size: .
J gene: TRBJ2-7
CDR3 protein: CATSSGVSYEQYF
CDR3 DNA: TGTGCCACTTCTAGCGGGGTCTCCTACGAGCAGTACTTC

V gene: TRBV5-6
D gene: .
clone size: .
J gene: TRBJ1-4
CDR3 protein: CASSSGQSLFF
CDR3 DNA: TGTGCCAGCAGCTCCGGACAGTCACTGTTTTTT

V gene: TRBV30
D gene: .
clone size: .
J gene: TRBJ1-1
CDR3 protein: CAWSFAPGSGGVMNTEAFF
CDR3 DNA: TGTGCCTGGAGTTTTGCACCGGGTTCCGGGGGGGTCATGAACACTGAAGCTTTCTTT

V gene: TRBV7-8
D gene: TRBD1
clone size: once
J gene: TRBJ1-5
CDR3 protein: CASSVHRGPDQPQHF
CDR3 DNA: TGTGCCAGCAGCGTTCACAGGGGGCCGGATCAGCCCCAGCATTTT

V gene: TRBV7-9
D gene: .
clone size: once
J gene: TRBJ2-5
CDR3 protein: CASSSTTRQETQYF
CDR3 DNA: TGTGCCAGCAGCTCCACGACTAGGCAAGAGACCCAGTACTTC

V gene: TRBV4-1
D gene: .
clone size: .
J gene: TRBJ1-6
CDR3 protein: CASSQGGQSSYNSPLHF
CDR3 DNA: TGCGCCAGCAGCCAAGGCGGACAGTCCTCCTATAATTCACCCCTCCACTTT

V gene: TRBV19
D gene: .
clone size: .
J gene: TRBJ1-6
CDR3 protein: CASLPRGYNSPLHF
CDR3 DNA: TGTGCCAGTCTTCCGCGGGGTTACAATTCACCCCTCCACTTT

V gene: TRBV19
D gene: TRBD2
clone size: .
J gene: TRBJ2-2
CDR3 protein: CASSPGGASGELFF
CDR3 DNA: TGTGCCAGTAGTCCGGGGGGGGCCTCCGGGGAGCTGTTTTTT

V gene: TRBV5-1
D gene: .
clone size: .
J gene: TRBJ1-1
CDR3 protein: CASSFSGANTEAFF
CDR3 DNA: TGCGCCAGCAGCTTTAGCGGGGCGAACACTGAAGCTTTCTTT

V gene: TRBV29-1
D gene: .
clone size: .
J gene: TRBJ2-5
CDR3 protein: CSVDVAGRLKETQYF
CDR3 DNA: TGCAGCGTTGATGTAGCAGGGCGTTTGAAGGAGACCCAGTACTTC

V gene: TRBV29-1
D gene: .
clone size: .
J gene: TRBJ1-1
CDR3 protein: CSGSGVPEAFF
CDR3 DNA: TGCAGCGGATCAGGGGTGCCTGAAGCTTTCTTT

V gene: TRBV5-1
D gene: TRBD1
clone size: .
J gene: TRBJ1-1
CDR3 protein: CAGTDRGQDTEAFF
CDR3 DNA: TGCGCCGGCACTGACAGGGGACAGGACACTGAAGCTTTCTTT

V gene: TRBV7-6
D gene: .
clone size: .
J gene: TRBJ2-1
CDR3 protein: CASSLAWRAGDEQFF
CDR3 DNA: TGTGCCAGCAGCTTAGCTTGGAGGGCCGGGGATGAGCAGTTCTTC

V gene: TRBV19
D gene: TRBD1
clone size: .
J gene: TRBJ2-3
CDR3 protein: CASSRRDSWSTDTQYF
CDR3 DNA: TGTGCCAGTAGTAGACGGGACAGTTGGAGCACAGATACGCAGTATTTT